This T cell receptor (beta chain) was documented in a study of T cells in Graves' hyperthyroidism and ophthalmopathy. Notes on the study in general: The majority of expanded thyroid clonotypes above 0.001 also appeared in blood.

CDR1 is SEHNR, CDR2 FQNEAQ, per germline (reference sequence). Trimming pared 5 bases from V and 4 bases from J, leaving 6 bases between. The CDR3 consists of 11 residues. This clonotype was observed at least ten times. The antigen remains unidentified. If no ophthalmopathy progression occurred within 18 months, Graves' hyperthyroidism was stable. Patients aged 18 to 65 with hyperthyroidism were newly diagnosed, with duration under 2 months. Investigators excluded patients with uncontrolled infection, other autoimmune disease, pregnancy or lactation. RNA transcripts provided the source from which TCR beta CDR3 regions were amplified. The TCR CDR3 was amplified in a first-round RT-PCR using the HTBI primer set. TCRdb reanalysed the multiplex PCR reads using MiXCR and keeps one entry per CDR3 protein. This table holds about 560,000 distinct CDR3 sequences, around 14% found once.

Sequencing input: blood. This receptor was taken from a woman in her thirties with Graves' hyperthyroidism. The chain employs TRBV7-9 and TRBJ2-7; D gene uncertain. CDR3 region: CASSNEYEQYF. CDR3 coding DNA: TGTGCCAGCAGCAACGAATACGAGCAGTACTTC.